The sequence of this T cell receptor beta chain was determined in a study of blood T cell repertoires in COVID-19. TCRdb keeps only in-frame clones here, not all; method: immunoSEQ multiplex PCR. Here the sample spans a few hundred thousand clones, 75% to 90% being singletons. Per the germline V gene, CDR1 is SGHRS and CDR2 is YFSETQ. Trimming took 0 bases from V and 0 from J; bases not matched to a gene: 9. The CDR3 has 18 amino acids. Sequenced sample: peripheral blood. This rearrangement joins TRBV5-1 to TRBJ1-3; 7 bases are shared with TRBD1. The TCR sequence derives from an older woman with COVID-19, enrolled during active disease. CDR3 DNA: TGCGCCAGCAGCTTGGGCCACAGGGGTACACTCTCTGGAAACACCATATATTTT. Translating gives CASSLGHRGTLSGNTIYF.